This is a list of T cell receptor beta chains from one sample in a study of response to subunit inactivated influenza vaccine. TCRdb reprocessed the RT-PCR reads via MiXCR and lists one record per CDR3 protein. The sample contains 700,000 to 800,000 distinct CDR3 sequences, about 18% of which appear only once. The sample in question was PBMCs from blood, obtained 4 to 6 days after vaccination. All receptors derive from a man aged 50-60 years who received an inactivated influenza vaccine. Both conserved end residues are part of each CDR3. A D gene is named only where the DNA matches it firmly. Not all rows give a size; the values are once, few, many and, for expanded clones, a class.

abundance,d_gene,j_gene,v_gene,CDR3aa,CDR3nt
-,-,TRBJ1-5,TRBV20-1,CSAPGSRNQPQHF,TGCAGTGCTCCGGGGTCGCGCAATCAGCCCCAGCATTTT
few,-,TRBJ2-1,TRBV28,CASTPTGTLKYNEQFF,TGTGCCAGCACCCCAACCGGGACCCTAAAATACAATGAGCAGTTCTTC
few,-,TRBJ2-1,TRBV29-1,CSVEIWTPASYNEQFF,TGCAGCGTTGAAATCTGGACCCCCGCCTCCTACAATGAGCAGTTCTTC
-,-,TRBJ2-1,TRBV27,CASSGTGEQFF,TGTGCCAGCAGCGGGACGGGGGAGCAGTTCTTC
-,-,TRBJ2-1,TRBV6-1,CASRPGGQSSYNEQFF,TGTGCCAGCAGGCCCGGTGGACAGAGCTCCTACAATGAGCAGTTCTTC
-,-,TRBJ2-2,TRBV20-1,CSAGSSYTGELFF,TGCAGTGCAGGGTCCTCGTACACCGGGGAGCTGTTTTTT
many,-,TRBJ1-1,TRBV20-1,CSARGLATLRAFF,TGCAGTGCTAGAGGCCTAGCTACCCTCCGAGCTTTCTTT
-,TRBD2,TRBJ2-1,TRBV6-1,CASSPTSGRANEQFF,TGTGCCAGCAGTCCGACTAGCGGGAGGGCCAATGAGCAGTTCTTC
-,TRBD2,TRBJ2-3,TRBV20-1,CSAQSGGSTDTQYF,TGCAGTGCTCAAAGCGGGGGAAGCACAGATACGCAGTATTTT
few,TRBD1,TRBJ1-6,TRBV28,CASSSGQPNSPLHF,TGTGCCAGCAGCTCGGGACAGCCTAATTCACCCCTCCACTTT
few,TRBD2,TRBJ2-7,TRBV20-1,CSAGTGGGPYEQYF,TGCAGTGCTGGAACGGGGGGAGGGCCCTACGAGCAGTACTTC
-,-,TRBJ1-6,TRBV20-1,CSARHPNSPLHF,TGCAGTGCTAGACATCCGAATTCACCCCTCCACTTT
few,TRBD1,TRBJ1-2,TRBV20-1,CSARPPGQGGGYTF,TGCAGTGCTAGACCACCGGGACAAGGGGGCGGCTACACCTTC
few,-,TRBJ2-2,TRBV25-1,CASSEPAGRPTGELFF,TGTGCCAGCAGTGAACCTGCGGGACGCCCAACCGGGGAGCTGTTTTTT
many,TRBD1,TRBJ2-5,TRBV12-3/TRBV12-4,CASRRTGFETQYF,TGTGCCAGCAGGCGGACAGGGTTCGAGACCCAGTACTTC
-,TRBD1,TRBJ1-6,TRBV18,CASSHRDRLDSPLHF,TGTGCCAGCTCCCACAGGGACAGGCTGGATTCACCCCTCCACTTT
many,-,TRBJ1-1,TRBV4-3,CASSPQAGTEAFF,TGCGCCAGCAGCCCCCAGGCAGGGACTGAAGCTTTCTTT
many,-,TRBJ2-7,TRBV20-1,CSARIDTYEQYF,TGCAGTGCTAGAATCGACACCTACGAGCAGTACTTC
-,-,TRBJ2-3,TRBV5-6,CASSLDQGLTDTQYF,TGTGCCAGCAGCTTGGACCAGGGACTCACAGATACGCAGTATTTT
-,TRBD2,TRBJ2-1,TRBV5-1,CASSLDASGRENEQFF,TGCGCCAGCAGCTTGGATGCTAGCGGGAGAGAGAATGAGCAGTTCTTC
few,-,TRBJ1-1,TRBV24-1,CATATRTEAFF,TGTGCCACCGCTACCCGGACTGAAGCTTTCTTT
many,TRBD2,TRBJ2-7,TRBV29-1,CSVSGGSSYEQYF,TGCAGCGTTAGCGGGGGGAGCTCCTACGAGCAGTACTTC
many,-,TRBJ2-7,TRBV5-1,CASSLHLGSYEQYF,TGCGCCAGCAGCCTTCACTTGGGCTCCTACGAGCAGTACTTC
many,TRBD1,TRBJ2-5,TRBV29-1,CSVGTGGETQYF,TGCAGCGTTGGAACAGGGGGGGAGACCCAGTACTTC
-,TRBD2,TRBJ2-1,TRBV12-5,CASGSAGLADYNEQFF,TGTGCTAGTGGTTCGGCGGGGCTAGCGGATTACAATGAGCAGTTCTTC
-,TRBD1,TRBJ2-7,TRBV5-4,CASSSLGTGKYEQYF,TGTGCCAGCAGCAGTCTGGGGACAGGGAAATACGAGCAGTACTTC
-,TRBD1,TRBJ2-7,TRBV6-2/TRBV6-3,CCTGGTYEQYF,TGCTGTACAGGGGGCACCTACGAGCAGTACTTC
-,TRBD2,TRBJ2-7,TRBV6-5,CAGSWGGSSYEQYF,TGTGCCGGCAGTTGGGGGGGTAGCTCCTACGAGCAGTACTTC
-,TRBD1,TRBJ1-2,TRBV5-1,CASGFTTGIRDGYTF,TGCGCCAGCGGGTTCACGACAGGGATTCGCGATGGCTACACCTTC
-,-,TRBJ1-1,TRBV29-1,CSARGGEKSRGKAFF,TGCAGCGCCAGGGGAGGGGAAAAGTCGAGGGGTAAAGCTTTCTTT
few,-,TRBJ1-4,TRBV28,CASSLGTLNEKLFF,TGTGCCAGCAGTTTAGGGACACTTAATGAAAAACTGTTTTTT
once,-,TRBJ2-3,TRBV4-1,CASSQVQELGTDTQYF,TGCGCCAGCAGCCAAGTACAGGAGTTAGGCACAGATACGCAGTATTTT
few,-,TRBJ2-7,TRBV20-1,CSARAVGRDSYEQYF,TGCAGTGCTAGAGCAGTCGGGCGGGACTCCTACGAGCAGTACTTC
-,TRBD2,TRBJ2-2,TRBV7-2,CASSFRTSGTGELFF,TGTGCCAGCAGCTTCAGGACTAGCGGGACCGGGGAGCTGTTTTTT
few,TRBD2,TRBJ2-2,TRBV12-3/TRBV12-4,CASDLGGLAGGTGELFF,TGTGCCAGCGACCTGGGGGGACTAGCGGGGGGCACCGGGGAGCTGTTTTTT
many,-,TRBJ2-7,TRBV4-3,CASSQVVAGEQYF,TGCGCCAGCAGCCAAGTTGTGGCGGGTGAGCAGTACTTC
once,-,TRBJ1-1,TRBV20-1,CSALDIRMNTEAFF,TGCAGTGCCCTCGATATCCGGATGAACACTGAAGCTTTCTTT
-,-,TRBJ1-2,TRBV7-8,CASSLAIGDYGYTF,TGTGCCAGCAGCTTAGCAATAGGGGACTATGGCTACACCTTC
-,-,TRBJ1-3,TRBV18,CASSPPTAGNTIYF,TGTGCCAGCTCACCACCGACAGCCGGAAACACCATATATTTT
-,TRBD2,TRBJ2-1,TRBV24-1,CATSSLAGGGNEQFF,TGTGCCACCAGCTCTCTAGCGGGGGGCGGCAATGAGCAGTTCTTC
few,TRBD1,TRBJ2-2,TRBV14,CASSRDRTYGELFF,TGTGCCAGCAGCCGGGACAGGACCTACGGGGAGCTGTTTTTT
-,-,TRBJ2-2,TRBV18,CASSPSRVPGELFF,TGTGCCAGCTCACCTAGCCGCGTCCCCGGGGAGCTGTTTTTT
-,TRBD2,TRBJ2-6,TRBV3-1,CASSSGTRATGANVLTF,TGTGCCAGCAGCTCCGGGACTAGGGCTACTGGGGCCAACGTCCTGACTTTC
many,TRBD1,TRBJ2-3,TRBV5-1,CASSLAGTGFPDTQYF,TGCGCCAGCAGCTTAGCCGGGACAGGGTTCCCAGATACGCAGTATTTT
-,-,TRBJ2-1,TRBV20-1,CSARGTNNEQFF,TGCAGTGCTAGAGGGACCAACAATGAGCAGTTCTTC
few,TRBD2,TRBJ2-1,TRBV6-2/TRBV6-3,CASSGLAGGYNEQFF,TGTGCCAGCAGCGGACTAGCGGGGGGCTACAATGAGCAGTTCTTC
few,TRBD2,TRBJ2-2,TRBV5-1,CASSSTSSTGELFF,TGCGCCAGCAGCTCGACTAGCTCCACCGGGGAGCTGTTTTTT
-,TRBD1,TRBJ2-7,TRBV20-1,CSAEGGTGSSYEQYF,TGCAGTGCTGAGGGCGGGACAGGGAGCTCCTACGAGCAGTACTTC
-,-,TRBJ2-3,TRBV7-9,CASSLAVGERTDTQYF,TGTGCCAGCAGCTTAGCCGTGGGGGAGCGCACAGATACGCAGTATTTT
-,TRBD2,TRBJ2-3,TRBV5-1,CASTLAGGRTDTQYF,TGCGCCAGCACCCTTGCGGGGGGCCGGACAGATACGCAGTATTTT
many,TRBD1,TRBJ2-7,TRBV20-1,CSATGTGDMRYEQYF,TGCAGTGCTACCGGGACAGGGGATATGAGGTACGAGCAGTACTTC
many,-,TRBJ1-1,TRBV5-6,CASSRTQGPLNTEAFF,TGTGCCAGCAGTCGAACGCAGGGCCCATTGAACACTGAAGCTTTCTTT
-,TRBD1,TRBJ2-7,TRBV9,CASSAAGTGVYEQYF,TGTGCCAGCAGCGCAGCCGGGACAGGGGTCTACGAGCAGTACTTC